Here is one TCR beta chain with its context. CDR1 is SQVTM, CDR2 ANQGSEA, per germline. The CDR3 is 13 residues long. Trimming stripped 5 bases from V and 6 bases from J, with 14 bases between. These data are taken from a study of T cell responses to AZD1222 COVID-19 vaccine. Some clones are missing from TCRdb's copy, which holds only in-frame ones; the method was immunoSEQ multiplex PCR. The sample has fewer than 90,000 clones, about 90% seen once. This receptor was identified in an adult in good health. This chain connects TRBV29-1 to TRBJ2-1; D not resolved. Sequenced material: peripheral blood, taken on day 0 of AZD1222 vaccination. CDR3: CSVRLGSVNEQFF. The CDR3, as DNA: TGCAGCGTTCGACTCGGGTCAGTCAATGAGCAGTTCTTC.